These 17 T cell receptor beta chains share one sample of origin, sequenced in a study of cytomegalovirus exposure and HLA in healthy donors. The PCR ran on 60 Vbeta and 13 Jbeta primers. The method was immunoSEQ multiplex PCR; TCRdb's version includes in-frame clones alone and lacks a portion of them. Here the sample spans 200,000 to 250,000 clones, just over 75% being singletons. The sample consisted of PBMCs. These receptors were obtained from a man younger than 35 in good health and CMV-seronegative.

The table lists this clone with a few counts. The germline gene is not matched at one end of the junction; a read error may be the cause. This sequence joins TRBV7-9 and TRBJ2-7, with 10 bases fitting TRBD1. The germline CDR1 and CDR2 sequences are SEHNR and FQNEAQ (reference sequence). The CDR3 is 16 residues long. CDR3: CSSSLSGTGVLYEQYF. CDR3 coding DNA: TGTTCCAGCAGCTTGAGTGGGACAGGGGTCCTCTACGAGCAGTACTTC. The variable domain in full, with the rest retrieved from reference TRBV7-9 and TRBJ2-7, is DTGVSQNPRHKITKRGQNVTFRCDPISEHNRLYWYRQTLGQGPEFLTYFQNEAQLEKSRLLSDRFSAERPKGSFSTLEIQRTEQGDSAMYLCSSSLSGTGVLYEQYFGPGTRLTVT.

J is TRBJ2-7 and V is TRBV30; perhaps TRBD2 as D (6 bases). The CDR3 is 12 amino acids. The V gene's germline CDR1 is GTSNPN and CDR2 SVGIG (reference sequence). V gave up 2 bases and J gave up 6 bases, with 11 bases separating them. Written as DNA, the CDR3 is TGTGCCTGGAGTAGACTAGTCCCCGAGCAGTACTTC. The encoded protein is CAWSRLVPEQYF.

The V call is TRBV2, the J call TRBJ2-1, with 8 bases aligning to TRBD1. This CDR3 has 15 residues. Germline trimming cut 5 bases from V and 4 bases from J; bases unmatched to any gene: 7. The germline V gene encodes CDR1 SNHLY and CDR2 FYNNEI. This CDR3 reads CASSPGQGPYNEQFF. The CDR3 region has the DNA TGTGCCAGCAGTCCCGGACAGGGACCATACAATGAGCAGTTCTTC. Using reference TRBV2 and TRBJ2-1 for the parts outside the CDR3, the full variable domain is EPEVTQTPSHQVTQMGQEVILRCVPISNHLYFYWYRQILGQKVEFLVSFYNNEISEKSEIFDDQFSVERPDGSNFTLKIRSTKLEDSAMYFCASSPGQGPYNEQFFGPGTRLTVL.

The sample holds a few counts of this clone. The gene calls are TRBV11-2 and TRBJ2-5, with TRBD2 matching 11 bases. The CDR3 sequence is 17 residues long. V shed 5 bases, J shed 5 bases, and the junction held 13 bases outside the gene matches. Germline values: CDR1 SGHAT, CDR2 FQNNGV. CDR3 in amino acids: CASSPSRLAGGWETQYF. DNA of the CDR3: TGTGCCAGCAGCCCCTCGAGGCTAGCGGGAGGTTGGGAGACCCAGTACTTC.

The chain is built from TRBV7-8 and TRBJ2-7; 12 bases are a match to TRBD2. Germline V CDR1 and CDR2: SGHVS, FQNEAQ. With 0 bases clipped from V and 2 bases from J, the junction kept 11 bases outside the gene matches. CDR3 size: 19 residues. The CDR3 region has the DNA TGTGCCAGCAGCTTAGCGAGGACTAGCGGGGTCACAAAAGCCTACGAGCAGTACTTC. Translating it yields CASSLARTSGVTKAYEQYF.

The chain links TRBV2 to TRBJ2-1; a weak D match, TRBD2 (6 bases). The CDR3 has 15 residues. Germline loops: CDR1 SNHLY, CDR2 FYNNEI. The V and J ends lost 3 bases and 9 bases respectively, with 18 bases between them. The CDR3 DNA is TGTGCCAGCAGTGATGGGCTAGCGCGAAGCGTTGAGCAGTTCTTC. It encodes CASSDGLARSVEQFF.

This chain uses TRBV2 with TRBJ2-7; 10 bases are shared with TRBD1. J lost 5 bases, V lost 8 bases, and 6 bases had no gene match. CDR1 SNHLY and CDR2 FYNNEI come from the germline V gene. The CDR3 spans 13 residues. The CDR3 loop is CASSGQGFHEQYF. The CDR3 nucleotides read TGTGCCAGCTCGGGACAGGGGTTCCACGAGCAGTACTTC.

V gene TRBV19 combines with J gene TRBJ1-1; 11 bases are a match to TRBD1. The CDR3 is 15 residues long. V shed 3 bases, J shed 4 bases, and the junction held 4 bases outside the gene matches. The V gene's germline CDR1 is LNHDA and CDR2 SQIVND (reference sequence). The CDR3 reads CASSIGQGAPTEAFF. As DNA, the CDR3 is TGTGCCAGTAGTATTGGACAGGGGGCCCCCACTGAAGCTTTCTTT.

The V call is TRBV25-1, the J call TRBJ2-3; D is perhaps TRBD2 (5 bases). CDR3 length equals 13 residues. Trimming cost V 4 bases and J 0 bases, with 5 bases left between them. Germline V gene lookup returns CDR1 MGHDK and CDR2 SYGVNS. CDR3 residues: CASSGTSTDTQYF. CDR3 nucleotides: TGTGCCAGCAGTGGGACTAGCACAGATACGCAGTATTTT.

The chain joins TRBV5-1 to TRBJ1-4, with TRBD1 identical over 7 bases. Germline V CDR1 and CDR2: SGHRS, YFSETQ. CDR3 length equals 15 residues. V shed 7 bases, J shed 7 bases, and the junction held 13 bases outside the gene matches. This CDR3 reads CASSASPGQFEKLFF. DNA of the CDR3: TGCGCCAGCTCCGCTAGTCCGGGACAGTTTGAAAAACTGTTTTTT.

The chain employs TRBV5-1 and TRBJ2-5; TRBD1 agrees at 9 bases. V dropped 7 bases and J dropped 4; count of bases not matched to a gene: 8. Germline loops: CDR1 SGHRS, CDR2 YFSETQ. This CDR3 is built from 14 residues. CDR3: CASHKQGAVETQYF. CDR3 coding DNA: TGCGCCAGCCACAAACAGGGGGCCGTAGAGACCCAGTACTTC.

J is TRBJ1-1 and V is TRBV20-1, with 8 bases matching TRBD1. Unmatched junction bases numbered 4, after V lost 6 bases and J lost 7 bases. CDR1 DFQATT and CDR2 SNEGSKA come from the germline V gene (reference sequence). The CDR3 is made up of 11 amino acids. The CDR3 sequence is CSASDRDEAFF. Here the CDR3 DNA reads TGCAGTGCCTCGGACAGGGATGAAGCTTTCTTT.

CDR3 protein: CAWGAYHEQFF. The CDR3 nucleotides are TGTGCCTGGGGGGCTTACCATGAGCAGTTCTTC. The rearrangement uses TRBV30 and TRBJ2-1; weak D call: TRBD1 (5 bases). V shed 5 bases and J shed 8 bases, with 10 bases lying between them. This CDR3 region has 11 residues. Germline V CDR1 and CDR2: GTSNPN, SVGIG (reference sequence).

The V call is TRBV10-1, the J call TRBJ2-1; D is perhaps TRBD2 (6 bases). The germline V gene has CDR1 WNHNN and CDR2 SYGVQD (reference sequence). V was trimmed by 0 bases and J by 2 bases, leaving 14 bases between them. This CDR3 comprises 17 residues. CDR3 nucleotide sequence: TGCGCCAGCAGTGAGTCGGCTCGGGCGGGAACCTACAATGAGCAGTTCTTC. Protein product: CASSESARAGTYNEQFF.

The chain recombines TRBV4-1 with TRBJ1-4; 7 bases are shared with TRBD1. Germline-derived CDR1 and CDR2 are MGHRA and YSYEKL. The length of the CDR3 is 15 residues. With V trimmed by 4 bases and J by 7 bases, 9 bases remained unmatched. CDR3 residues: CASSRIQGVGEKLFF. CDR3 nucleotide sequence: TGCGCCAGCAGCCGAATTCAGGGGGTTGGTGAAAAACTGTTTTTT.

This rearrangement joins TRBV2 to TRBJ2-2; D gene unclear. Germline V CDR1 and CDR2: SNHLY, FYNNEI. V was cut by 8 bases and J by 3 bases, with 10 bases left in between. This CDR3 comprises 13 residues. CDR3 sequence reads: CASQARYTGELFF. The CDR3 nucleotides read TGTGCCAGCCAGGCACGGTACACCGGGGAGCTGTTTTTT.

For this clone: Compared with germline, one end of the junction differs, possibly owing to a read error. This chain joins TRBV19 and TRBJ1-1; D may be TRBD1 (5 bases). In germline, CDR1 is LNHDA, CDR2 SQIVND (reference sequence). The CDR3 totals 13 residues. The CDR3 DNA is TGTGCCAGTAGTATAGAAGGTGGGACTGGAGCTTTCTTT. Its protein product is CASSIEGGTGAFF.